This T cell receptor beta chain comes out of a study of control samples from healthy donors and cancer patients (dated by TCRdb to the early 2020s). Library method: the immunoSEQ multiplex PCR assay. The table was pulled from immuneACCESS by TCRdb, which kept in-frame rearrangements only. Such tables lose some clones; where checked, under half of the loss comes from unresolved V genes, and the rest has no known cause. Present in this sample are tens of thousands of clones, around 94% of which were seen just once. The top ten clones comprise around 0.78% of the sample. Including the terminal cysteine and phenylalanine, the CDR3 comprises 12 residues. Only the CDR3 DNA stays, 36 bases, in frame from base 1. V is trimmed back by 5 bases and J by 12 bases, and the junction contains 4 bases that no gene match accounts for. About this clone: Its antigen is still unknown. No base quality information exists; no much larger clone differs at one position.

The receptor chain draws on TRBV12-3 or TRBV12-4 and TRBJ2-6; TRBD2 fits 7 bases in the junction. The sequence came from a man in his thirties or forties with colorectal cancer. The sequenced sample was PBMCs. The DNA sequence is TGTGCCAGCAGTACAGCGGGGTTCGTCCTGACTTTC. Protein translation: CASSTAGFVLTF.